This T cell receptor (beta chain) was captured in a study of technical replicates of blood from a few donors. Germline lookup yields CDR1 SGHTA and CDR2 FQGNSA. The V gene lost 2 bases and the J gene lost 3 bases, with 11 bases spanning the gap. The CDR3 sequence is 15 residues long. The repertoire was sequenced with immunoSEQ multiplex PCR; TCRdb's copy has only in-frame clones and lacks some. The sample contains tens of thousands of clones, 85% to 95% of which appear only once. The chain recombines TRBV7-2 with TRBJ1-5; D is ambiguous. The TCR comes from a human donor in good health. Sequenced material: T cells isolated from PBMCs. CDR3 coding DNA: TGTGCCAGCAGCTTATACACAGAACCCAATCAGCCCCAGCATTTT. It translates to CASSLYTEPNQPQHF.